The following is a TCR beta chain sequence with its context. The sample originates from a study of early T cells in non-severe SARS-CoV-2 infection. Study-level background: Chains from this unsorted whole-blood bulk RNA could not be paired.

CDR1 is GTSNPN and CDR2 is SVGIG in the germline V gene (reference sequence). The junction had 9 bases not matched to a gene; V was cut back by 7 bases and J by 7 bases. This CDR3 spans 14 amino acids. The library protocol tagged individual cDNA molecules with unique molecular identifiers. TCRdb re-derived calls from the 5' RACE reads in MiXCR, one entry per CDR3 protein. The data contain approximately 73,000 distinct CDR3 sequences, 11% of them singletons. Source material: whole blood. The chain is built from TRBV30 and TRBJ1-4, with 10 positions matching TRBD1. This TCR derives from an adult who was a healthcare worker with PCR-confirmed SARS-CoV-2 infection or an uninfected control (not recorded which). The CDR3 nucleotides read TGTGCCTCCCGGGACAGGGGAACTGGTGAAAAACTGTTTTTT. This encodes CASRDRGTGEKLFF.